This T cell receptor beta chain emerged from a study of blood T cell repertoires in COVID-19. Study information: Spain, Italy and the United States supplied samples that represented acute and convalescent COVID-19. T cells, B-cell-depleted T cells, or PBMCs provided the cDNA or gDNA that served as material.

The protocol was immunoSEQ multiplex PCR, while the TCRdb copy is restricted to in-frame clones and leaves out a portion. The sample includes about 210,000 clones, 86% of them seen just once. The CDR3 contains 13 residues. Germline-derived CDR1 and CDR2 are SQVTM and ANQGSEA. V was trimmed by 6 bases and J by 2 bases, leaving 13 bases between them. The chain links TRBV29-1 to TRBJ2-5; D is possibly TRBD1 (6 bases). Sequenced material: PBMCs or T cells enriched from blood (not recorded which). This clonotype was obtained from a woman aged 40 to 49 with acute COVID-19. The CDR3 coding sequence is TGCAGCGTGGAGACAGGTCTACAAGAGACCCAGTACTTC. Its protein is CSVETGLQETQYF.